The rows below give T cell receptor beta chains drawn from one sample of a study of blood T cells in healthy people across ages. MiXCR, applied by TCRdb to the 5' RACE reads, yields one record per CDR3 protein. Among some 800,000 distinct CDR3 sequences listed, just under 25% were seen once. These data were also reused for a study on T cells of mothers and their children.

Sequencing used blood. The receptor set was obtained from a boy aged 5 to 17 in good health. Both conserved end residues are part of each CDR3. The D gene is left open where the match is weak. For some rows the clone size is stated as once, few or many, or as a class when expanded; others skip it.

V	size	D	J	CDR3	DNA
TRBV20-1	few	-	TRBJ2-7	CSANPYSVPDEQYF	TGCAGTGCTAACCCATACAGTGTACCGGACGAGCAGTACTTC
TRBV6-5	few	-	TRBJ1-2	CASSYSKDGYGYTF	TGTGCCAGCAGTTACTCGAAAGATGGCTATGGCTACACCTTC
TRBV12-3/TRBV12-4	few	-	TRBJ1-2	CASSLGGSYTF	TGTGCCAGCAGTTTGGGGGGTAGCTACACCTTC
TRBV29-1	few	-	TRBJ2-4	CSVELEEVAKNIQYF	TGCAGCGTTGAACTTGAGGAGGTGGCCAAAAACATTCAGTACTTC
TRBV7-2	-	-	TRBJ1-2	CASSLVGESGYTF	TGTGCCAGCAGCTTAGTGGGAGAGAGTGGCTACACCTTC
TRBV12-3/TRBV12-4	-	-	TRBJ1-1	CASKRGASTEAFF	TGTGCCAGCAAAAGGGGTGCGAGCACTGAAGCTTTCTTT
TRBV29-1	few	-	TRBJ2-1	CSVEGPPHNEQFF	TGCAGCGTTGAAGGTCCCCCTCACAATGAGCAGTTCTTC
TRBV18	-	TRBD2	TRBJ2-7	CASSPGEGREQYF	TGTGCCAGCTCACCGGGGGAGGGACGCGAGCAGTACTTC
TRBV27	-	-	TRBJ2-7	CASSVHPVGNEQYF	TGTGCCAGCAGTGTCCACCCTGTGGGGAACGAGCAGTACTTC
TRBV20-1	few	TRBD2	TRBJ2-3	CSAQSMASGGVDTQYF	TGCAGTGCTCAGAGCATGGCTAGCGGGGGGGTAGATACGCAGTATTTT
TRBV7-3	few	-	TRBJ2-1	CASSDWGTRDEQFF	TGTGCCAGCAGCGATTGGGGAACCCGCGATGAGCAGTTCTTC
TRBV2	-	-	TRBJ2-7	CASSEGGQTYEQYF	TGTGCCAGCAGTGAAGGTGGACAGACCTACGAGCAGTACTTC
TRBV6-2/TRBV6-3	-	-	TRBJ2-1	CASRDGWETYNEQFF	TGTGCCAGCAGGGACGGGTGGGAGACATACAATGAGCAGTTCTTC
TRBV15	few	-	TRBJ2-5	CATSRDFYPEETQYF	TGTGCCACCAGCAGAGATTTTTACCCCGAAGAGACCCAGTACTTC
TRBV20-1	-	-	TRBJ2-7	CSASTQLSYEQYF	TGCAGTGCTAGCACACAGCTCTCCTACGAGCAGTACTTC
TRBV20-1	few	-	TRBJ1-1	CSARDWSTLNTEAFF	TGCAGTGCTAGAGATTGGTCCACCTTGAACACTGAAGCTTTCTTT
TRBV3-1	few	-	TRBJ2-5	CASSQRYVGEETQYF	TGTGCCAGCAGCCAAAGGTACGTCGGAGAAGAGACCCAGTACTTC
TRBV28	-	-	TRBJ2-1	CASSVPGTSAHEQFF	TGTGCCAGCAGTGTACCCGGGACCTCAGCCCATGAGCAGTTCTTC
TRBV4-1	-	-	TRBJ1-2	CASSPGGGYYGYTF	TGCGCCAGCAGCCCCGGGGGGGGCTACTATGGCTACACCTTC
TRBV4-2	few	TRBD1	TRBJ2-7	CASSQGGTGDYEQYF	TGTGCCAGCAGCCAGGGAGGGACAGGGGACTACGAGCAGTACTTC
TRBV6-5	-	-	TRBJ2-2	CASSYSDRRNTGELFF	TGTGCCAGCAGTTACTCCGACAGGAGAAACACCGGGGAGCTGTTTTTT
TRBV6-5	few	-	TRBJ2-5	CASSYSQKGETQYF	TGTGCCAGCAGTTACTCACAGAAGGGGGAGACCCAGTACTTC
TRBV6-2/TRBV6-3	-	-	TRBJ1-5	CASSQGPGQHF	TGTGCCAGCAGTCAAGGACCAGGCCAGCATTTT
TRBV10-2	few	-	TRBJ1-6	CASSSGQGYNSPLHF	TGCGCCAGCAGTTCCGGGCAAGGCTATAATTCACCCCTCCACTTT
TRBV10-3	-	-	TRBJ2-3	CAISEPADTQYF	TGTGCCATCAGTGAGCCGGCAGATACGCAGTATTTT
TRBV12-3/TRBV12-4	few	-	TRBJ1-3	CASSLGGHGNTIYF	TGTGCCAGCAGTTTAGGCGGGCATGGAAACACCATATATTTT
TRBV7-9	-	TRBD1	TRBJ2-3	CASSLTGGELDTQYF	TGTGCCAGCAGCCTTACAGGGGGCGAGTTAGATACGCAGTATTTT
TRBV29-1	-	TRBD1	TRBJ1-1	CSVVSGQGDTKAFF	TGCAGCGTCGTATCGGGACAGGGGGATACTAAAGCTTTCTTT
TRBV27	few	TRBD1	TRBJ2-1	CASRDGQGSSNEQFF	TGTGCCAGCAGGGATGGACAGGGTTCGAGCAATGAGCAGTTCTTC
TRBV7-3	few	-	TRBJ2-7	CASSLSPLAYEQYF	TGTGCCAGCAGCTTAAGCCCCCTAGCGTACGAGCAGTACTTC
TRBV6-2/TRBV6-3	few	-	TRBJ2-7	CASSYRGTEQDAYEQYF	TGTGCCAGCAGTTACCGCGGGACAGAGCAAGACGCCTACGAGCAGTACTTC
TRBV3-1	few	TRBD2	TRBJ2-7	CASSRAGAYYEQYF	TGTGCCAGCAGTCGAGCGGGGGCGTACTACGAGCAGTACTTC
TRBV4-2	-	-	TRBJ1-2	CASSQDEKTATPNYGYTF	TGTGCCAGCAGCCAAGATGAGAAGACTGCGACCCCCAACTATGGCTACACCTTC
TRBV12-3/TRBV12-4	-	TRBD1	TRBJ2-7	CASSNRGLGYEQYF	TGTGCCAGCAGTAACAGGGGGCTGGGCTACGAGCAGTACTTC
TRBV6-6	-	TRBD1	TRBJ1-1	CASSDTGGPATEAFF	TGTGCCAGCAGTGACACAGGGGGCCCGGCCACTGAAGCTTTCTTT
TRBV20-1	few	TRBD1	TRBJ2-7	CSARMDRGKYEQYF	TGCAGTGCTAGGATGGACAGGGGGAAGTACGAGCAGTACTTC
TRBV29-1	-	-	TRBJ1-1	CSVEGGGNTEAFF	TGCAGCGTTGAAGGGGGGGGAAACACTGAAGCTTTCTTT
TRBV5-6	few	TRBD2	TRBJ2-1	CASSLNLLATNEQFF	TGTGCCAGCAGCCTTAATCTACTAGCGACGAATGAGCAGTTCTTC
TRBV29-1	many	-	TRBJ1-4	CSGGGFGKLFF	TGCAGCGGTGGGGGCTTTGGAAAACTGTTTTTT
TRBV6-5	few	-	TRBJ2-7	CASSPRTLTYEQYF	TGTGCCAGCAGCCCCCGGACGCTTACCTATGAGCAGTACTTC
TRBV7-2	few	-	TRBJ1-2	CASSLDGPANYGYTF	TGTGCCAGCAGCTTAGACGGGCCCGCTAACTATGGCTACACCTTC
TRBV4-1	few	-	TRBJ1-4	CASSQDGGEKLFF	TGCGCCAGCAGCCAAGACGGCGGTGAAAAACTGTTTTTT